These T cell receptor beta chains were read from a single sample in a study of a mutant IDH1 vaccine in newly diagnosed glioma. Assay: immunoSEQ multiplex PCR; the TCRdb copy retains only in-frame clones and omits some. The sample contains approximately 88,000 clones, about 80% of which appear only once. The source was PBMCs, collected from a glioma patient treated with radiotherapy, temozolomide or both. The origin of the receptors is a man aged 35-49 years with glioma. The CDR3 runs from the conserved cysteine through the conserved F or W. Fields, in order: J gene, D gene, clone size, V gene, CDR3 DNA, CDR3 protein. D genes are given only for firm matches. Clone size is stated in some rows and not others, as once, few, many or a class when expanded.

TRBJ2-7,NA,NA,TRBV18,TGTGCCAGCTCACAAGACGTAGCCTACGAGCAGTACTTC,CASSQDVAYEQYF
TRBJ2-3,NA,NA,TRBV4-3,TGCGCCAGCAGCCTCTCTGGAGGGGGGGATACGCAGTATTTT,CASSLSGGGDTQYF
TRBJ1-4,NA,few,TRBV5-1,TGCGCCAGCAGCTTGGGGGCAGGGGATGGTGAAAAACTGTTTTTT,CASSLGAGDGEKLFF
TRBJ2-5,TRBD2,NA,TRBV7-9,TGTGCCAGCAGCCAAGGGACTAGCGGACAAGAGACCCAGTACTTC,CASSQGTSGQETQYF
TRBJ2-2,NA,NA,TRBV5-4,TGTGCCAGCAGCTGGGCGGCCGGGGAGCTGTTTTTT,CASSWAAGELFF
TRBJ2-4,NA,NA,TRBV19,TGTGCCAGTAGTATGAAGGGAGGCCTACTCCCGAACATTCAGTACTTC,CASSMKGGLLPNIQYF
TRBJ2-7,NA,NA,TRBV5-6,TGTGCCAGCAGCTTGGGGGGCAGGGGCGAGCAGTACTTC,CASSLGGRGEQYF
TRBJ1-5,NA,NA,TRBV19,TGTGCCAGTAGAGTCCAGGCACGGAGCAATCAGCCCCAGCATTTT,CASRVQARSNQPQHF
TRBJ2-7,TRBD1,NA,TRBV6-6,TGTGCCAGCAGTGGCCTGGGACAGACAACCTACGAGCAGTACTTC,CASSGLGQTTYEQYF
TRBJ2-1,TRBD1,NA,TRBV28,TGTGCCAGCAGTTTTTCGGGACAGGGGATGAATGAGCAGTTCTTC,CASSFSGQGMNEQFF
TRBJ2-7,NA,NA,TRBV9,TGTGCCAGCAGCGTAGGCCTGAGCGGACCTACCTACGAGCAGTACTTC,CASSVGLSGPTYEQYF
TRBJ2-2,TRBD2,NA,TRBV15,TGTGCCACCAGCATTAGCGGGGGCTACACCGGGGAGCTGTTTTTT,CATSISGGYTGELFF
TRBJ2-2,NA,NA,TRBV10-3,TGTGCCGTAGGGGGTGAGAGGCGGGCGAACACCGGGGAGCTGTTTTTT,CAVGGERRANTGELFF
TRBJ2-1,NA,NA,TRBV25-1,TGTGCCAGCAGTGAGCGGCGGGATACCTACAATGAGCAGTTCTTC,CASSERRDTYNEQFF
TRBJ2-7,NA,NA,TRBV5-6,TGTGCCAGCAGCTTAAACCTCGTCTACGAGCAGTACTTC,CASSLNLVYEQYF
TRBJ2-3,NA,NA,TRBV11-3,TGTGCCAGCAGCCCGGACAGCGAAGGTACAGATACGCAGTATTTT,CASSPDSEGTDTQYF
TRBJ2-5,TRBD2,NA,TRBV6-5,TGTGCCAGCAGTGCGACTAGCGGGACCCAAGAGACCCAGTACTTC,CASSATSGTQETQYF
TRBJ2-7,NA,once,TRBV5-5,TGTGCCAGCAGCTTGGCCTCCGGGACAACCGAGCAGTACTTC,CASSLASGTTEQYF
TRBJ2-2,TRBD2,NA,TRBV5-4,TGTGCCAGCAGCCCGCTGGATCTAGCGGGAGGTATTCACGGGGAGCTGTTTTTT,CASSPLDLAGGIHGELFF
TRBJ2-5,NA,NA,TRBV10-2,TGCGCCAGCAGTGAGTCGAGCGAGACCCAGTACTTC,CASSESSETQYF
TRBJ2-1,NA,NA,TRBV7-3,TGTGCCAGCAGCTTTCGCGGGTACCCCTACAATGAGCAGTTCTTC,CASSFRGYPYNEQFF
TRBJ2-7,TRBD1,NA,TRBV7-9,TGTGCCAGCAGCTTAGGACAGGGGGTAATCTACGAGCAGTACTTC,CASSLGQGVIYEQYF
TRBJ1-1,NA,few,TRBV19,TGTGCCAGTAGTAGAGGACAAGAGGTGAACACTGAAGCTTTCTTT,CASSRGQEVNTEAFF
TRBJ2-2,NA,NA,TRBV15,TGTGCCACCAGCACTGGAGGGGAGAACACCGGGGAGCTGTTTTTT,CATSTGGENTGELFF
TRBJ2-1,TRBD1,NA,TRBV4-3,TGCGCCAGCAGCTCCCTAGGGGGCCATGAGCAGTTCTTC,CASSSLGGHEQFF
TRBJ2-5,TRBD2,NA,TRBV18,TGTGCCAGCTCACCACCGACTAGCGGGGGCTATGGAGGGACCCAGTACTTC,CASSPPTSGGYGGTQYF
TRBJ1-5,NA,NA,TRBV6-1,TGTGCCAGCAGTGAAGTAGGGGGAAGCAATCAGCCCCAGCATTTT,CASSEVGGSNQPQHF
TRBJ2-2,TRBD2,NA,TRBV5-1,TGCGCCAGCAGCTTGAGACTAGCGGGAGAGACCGGGGAGCTGTTTTTT,CASSLRLAGETGELFF
TRBJ2-2,NA,NA,TRBV5-6,TGTGCCAGCAGCCCCGGCCAGCCGAGGAACACCGGGGAGCTGTTTTTT,CASSPGQPRNTGELFF
TRBJ1-1,NA,few,TRBV20-1,TGCAGTGCTAGACAGAGTACTGAAGCTTTCTTT,CSARQSTEAFF
TRBJ2-3,TRBD2,once,TRBV9,TGTGCCAGCAGCGTTAGCGGGAAAGCAGATACGCAGTATTTT,CASSVSGKADTQYF
TRBJ1-2,TRBD1,NA,TRBV5-1,TGCGCCAGCAGCTTGGGGACGACAGGGGACTATGGCTACACCTTC,CASSLGTTGDYGYTF
TRBJ2-1,NA,medium-sized,TRBV27,TGTGCCAGCTCGGTTAAAGGGAATGAGCAGTTCTTC,CASSVKGNEQFF
TRBJ2-3,TRBD2,once,TRBV7-2,TGTGCCAGCAGCAACCCAACTAGCGGCACAGATACGCAGTATTTT,CASSNPTSGTDTQYF
TRBJ2-3,NA,NA,TRBV11-3,TGTGCCAGCAGCCCACGGGACCGGGAGGATACGCAGTATTTT,CASSPRDREDTQYF